This TCR beta chain is drawn from a study of shared clonotypes between healthy human individuals. As for the study in general: Each donor contributed plates that comprised three CD4 naive, three CD4 memory, two CD8 naive and one CD8 memory. Findings and caveats of the study: Unshared clonotypes carried lower generation probabilities than those common to all four donors.

Regarding this clone: The antigen is undetermined.

Assay: immunoSEQ multiplex PCR; the TCRdb copy retains only in-frame clones and omits some. This sample yields over a million clones, of which 75% are seen a single time; over 1.3% belongs to the top ten. Sample: memory CD4+ T cells sorted from blood. Subset in this sample: CD45RA-negative fraction. The source is a man aged 18 to 35 in good health.

CDR3: CASTVLAGGIKNIQYF. The CDR3 DNA follows: TGTGCCAGCACCGTACTAGCGGGGGGTATCAAAAACATTCAGTACTTC. V is TRBV6-6 and J is TRBJ2-4; 12 bases map to TRBD2. This CDR3 spans 16 amino acids. Trimming at V came to 7 bases and at J to 3 bases, leaving 7 bases not matched to a gene. The germline gives CDR1 MNHNY, CDR2 SVGAGI (reference sequence).